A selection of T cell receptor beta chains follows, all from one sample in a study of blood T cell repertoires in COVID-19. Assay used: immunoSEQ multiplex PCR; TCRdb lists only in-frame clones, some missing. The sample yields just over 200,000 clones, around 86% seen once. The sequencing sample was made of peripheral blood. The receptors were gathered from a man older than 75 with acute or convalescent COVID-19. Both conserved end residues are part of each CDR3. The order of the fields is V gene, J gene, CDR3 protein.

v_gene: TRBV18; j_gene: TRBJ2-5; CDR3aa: CASSPKRTGEETQYF
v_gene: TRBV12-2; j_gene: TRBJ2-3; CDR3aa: CASRLGRGRDTDTQYF
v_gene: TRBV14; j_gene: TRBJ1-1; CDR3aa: CASSPSSGLEAFF
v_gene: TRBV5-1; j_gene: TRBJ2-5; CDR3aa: CASSLDGGTRETQYF
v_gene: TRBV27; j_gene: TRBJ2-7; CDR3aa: CASRRGRASYEQYF
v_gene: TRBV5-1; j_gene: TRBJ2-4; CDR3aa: CASSLGRLLAKNIQYF
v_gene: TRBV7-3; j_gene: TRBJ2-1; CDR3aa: CASSLGSGLASGVGEQFF
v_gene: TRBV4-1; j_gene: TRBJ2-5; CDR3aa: CASSQGEWQETQYF
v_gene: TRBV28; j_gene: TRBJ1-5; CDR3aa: CASSLGGPGQPQHF
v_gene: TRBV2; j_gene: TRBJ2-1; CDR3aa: CASSIYGRRYNEQFF
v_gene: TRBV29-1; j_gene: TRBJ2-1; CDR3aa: CSGTPSSYNEQFF
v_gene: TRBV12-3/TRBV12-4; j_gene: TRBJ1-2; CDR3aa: CASSLRQGDGYTF
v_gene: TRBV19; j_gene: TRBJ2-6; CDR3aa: CASSIQTGGPGANVLTF
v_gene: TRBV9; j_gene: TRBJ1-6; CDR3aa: CASSLRDRDSPLHF
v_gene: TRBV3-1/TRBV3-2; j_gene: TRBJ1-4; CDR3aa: CASSVSRPRTNEKLFF